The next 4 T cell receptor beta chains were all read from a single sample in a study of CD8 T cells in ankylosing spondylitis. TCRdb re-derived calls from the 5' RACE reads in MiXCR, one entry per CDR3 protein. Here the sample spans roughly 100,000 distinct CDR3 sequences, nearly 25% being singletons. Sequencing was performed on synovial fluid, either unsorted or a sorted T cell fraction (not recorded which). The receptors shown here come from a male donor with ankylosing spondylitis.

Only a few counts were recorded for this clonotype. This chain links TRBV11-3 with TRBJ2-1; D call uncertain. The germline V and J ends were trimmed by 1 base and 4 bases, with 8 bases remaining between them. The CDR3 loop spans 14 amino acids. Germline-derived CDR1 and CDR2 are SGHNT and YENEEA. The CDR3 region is CASSLAQSYNEQFF. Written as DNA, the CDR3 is TGTGCCAGCAGCTTAGCCCAATCTTACAATGAGCAGTTCTTC. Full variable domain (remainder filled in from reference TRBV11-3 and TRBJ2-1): EAGVVQSPRYKIIEKKQPVAFWCNPISGHNTLYWYLQNLGQGPELLIRYENEEAVDDSQLPKDRFSAERLKGVDSTLKIQPAELGDSAVYLCASSLAQSYNEQFFGPGTRLTVL.

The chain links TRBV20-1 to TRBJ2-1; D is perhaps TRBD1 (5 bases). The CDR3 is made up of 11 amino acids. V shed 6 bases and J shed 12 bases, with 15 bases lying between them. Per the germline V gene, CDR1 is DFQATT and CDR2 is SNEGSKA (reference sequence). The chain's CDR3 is CSANRAQGQFF. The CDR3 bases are TGCAGTGCGAACCGGGCGCAGGGGCAGTTCTTC.

The CDR3 reads CAWNSGTGIRAFF. For the CDR3, the DNA is TGTGCCTGGAACTCCGGGACAGGGATAAGAGCTTTCTTT. The chain recombines TRBV30 with TRBJ1-1, with TRBD1 matching over 9 bases. Losses at the gene ends were 4 bases for V and 10 bases for J; bases not matched to a gene: 10. The CDR3 totals 13 residues. CDR1 and CDR2 from the germline V gene are GTSNPN and SVGIG (reference sequence).

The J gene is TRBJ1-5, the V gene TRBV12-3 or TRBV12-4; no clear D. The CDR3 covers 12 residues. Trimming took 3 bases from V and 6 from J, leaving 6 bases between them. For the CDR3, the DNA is TGTGCCAGCAGTTTCTGGGCTCAGCCCCAGCATTTT. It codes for CASSFWAQPQHF.